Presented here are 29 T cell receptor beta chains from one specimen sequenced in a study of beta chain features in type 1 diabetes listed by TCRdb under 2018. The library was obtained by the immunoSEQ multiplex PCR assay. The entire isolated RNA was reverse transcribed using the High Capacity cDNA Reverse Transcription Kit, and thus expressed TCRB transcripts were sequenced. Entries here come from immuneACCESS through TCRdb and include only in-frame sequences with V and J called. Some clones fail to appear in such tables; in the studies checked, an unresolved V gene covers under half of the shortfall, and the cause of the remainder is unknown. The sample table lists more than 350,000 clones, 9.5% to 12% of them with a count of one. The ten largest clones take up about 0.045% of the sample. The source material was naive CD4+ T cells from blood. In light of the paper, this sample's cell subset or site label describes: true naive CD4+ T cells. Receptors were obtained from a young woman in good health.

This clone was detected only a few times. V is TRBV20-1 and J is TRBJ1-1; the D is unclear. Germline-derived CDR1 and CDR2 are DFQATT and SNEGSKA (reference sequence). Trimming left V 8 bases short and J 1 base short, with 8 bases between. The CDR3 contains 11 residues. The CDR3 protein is CSMFRNTEAFF. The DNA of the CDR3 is TGCAGTATGTTCCGGAACACTGAAGCTTTCTTT.

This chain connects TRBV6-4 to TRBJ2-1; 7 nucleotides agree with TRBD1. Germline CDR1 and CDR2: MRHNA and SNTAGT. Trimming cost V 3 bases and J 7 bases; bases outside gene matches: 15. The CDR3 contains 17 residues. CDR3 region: CASSDSLMTGLLNEQFF. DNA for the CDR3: TGTGCCAGCAGTGATTCCCTGATGACAGGGCTATTAAATGAGCAGTTCTTC.

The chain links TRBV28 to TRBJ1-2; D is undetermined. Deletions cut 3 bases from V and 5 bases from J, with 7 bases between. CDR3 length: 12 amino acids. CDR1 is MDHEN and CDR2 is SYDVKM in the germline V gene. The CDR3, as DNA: TGTGCCAGCAGTTTTTCCCAGTATGGCTACACCTTC. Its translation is CASSFSQYGYTF.

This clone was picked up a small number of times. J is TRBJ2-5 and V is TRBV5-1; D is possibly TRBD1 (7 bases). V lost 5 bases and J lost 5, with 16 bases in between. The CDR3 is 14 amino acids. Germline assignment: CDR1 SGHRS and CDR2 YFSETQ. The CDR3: CASRETQGRETQYF. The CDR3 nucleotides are TGCGCCAGCAGAGAGACACAGGGGAGGGAGACCCAGTACTTC.

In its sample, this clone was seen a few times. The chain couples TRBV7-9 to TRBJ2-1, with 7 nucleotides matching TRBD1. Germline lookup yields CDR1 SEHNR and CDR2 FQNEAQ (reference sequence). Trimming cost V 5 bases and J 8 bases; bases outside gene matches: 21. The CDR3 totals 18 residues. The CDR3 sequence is CASSIRSRGQRGSDEQFF. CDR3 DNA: TGTGCCAGCAGCATAAGGTCTCGGGGACAGCGAGGGTCCGATGAGCAGTTCTTC.

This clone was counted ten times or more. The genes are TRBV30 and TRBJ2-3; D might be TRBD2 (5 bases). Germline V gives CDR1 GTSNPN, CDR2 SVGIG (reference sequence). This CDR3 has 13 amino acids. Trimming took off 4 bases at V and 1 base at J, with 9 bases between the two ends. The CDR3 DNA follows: TGTGCCTGGATGGTGGGAGGCACAGATACGCAGTATTTT. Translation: CAWMVGGTDTQYF.

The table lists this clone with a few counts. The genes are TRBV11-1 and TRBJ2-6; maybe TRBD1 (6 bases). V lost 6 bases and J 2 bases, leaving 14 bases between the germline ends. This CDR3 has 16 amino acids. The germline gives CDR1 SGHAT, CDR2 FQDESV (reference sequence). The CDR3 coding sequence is TGTGCCAGCAGTCCAGGACAGACTACTGGGGCCAACGTCCTGACTTTC. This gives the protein CASSPGQTTGANVLTF.

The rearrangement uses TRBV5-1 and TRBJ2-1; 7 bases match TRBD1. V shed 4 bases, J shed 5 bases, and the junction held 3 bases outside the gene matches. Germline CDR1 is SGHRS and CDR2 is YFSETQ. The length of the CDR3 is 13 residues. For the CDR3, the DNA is TGCGCCAGCAGCAAAGGGACAGACAATGAGCAGTTCTTC. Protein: CASSKGTDNEQFF.

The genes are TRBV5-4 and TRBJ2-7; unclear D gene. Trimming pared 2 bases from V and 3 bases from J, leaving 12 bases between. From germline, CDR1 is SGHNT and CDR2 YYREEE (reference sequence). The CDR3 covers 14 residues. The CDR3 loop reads CASSLSLGDYEQYF. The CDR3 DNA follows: TGTGCCAGCAGCTTATCGCTAGGTGACTACGAGCAGTACTTC.

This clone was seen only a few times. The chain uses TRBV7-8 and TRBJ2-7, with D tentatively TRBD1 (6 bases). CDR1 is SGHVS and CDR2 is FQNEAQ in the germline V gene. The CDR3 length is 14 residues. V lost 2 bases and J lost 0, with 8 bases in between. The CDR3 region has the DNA TGTGCCAGCAGCTTACGACAGGACTCCTACGAGCAGTACTTC. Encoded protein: CASSLRQDSYEQYF. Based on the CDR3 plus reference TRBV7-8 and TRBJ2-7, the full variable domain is GAGVSQSPRYKVAKRGQDVALRCDPISGHVSLFWYQQALGQGPEFLTYFQNEAQLDKSGLPSDRFFAERPEGSVSTLKIQRTQQEDSAVYLCASSLRQDSYEQYFGPGTRLTVT.

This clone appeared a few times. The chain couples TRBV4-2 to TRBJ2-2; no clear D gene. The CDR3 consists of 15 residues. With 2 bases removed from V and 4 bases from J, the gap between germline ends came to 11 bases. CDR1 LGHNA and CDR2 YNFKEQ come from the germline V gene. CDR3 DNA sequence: TGTGCCAGCAGCCAAACCCGGGCCCGCACCGGGGAGCTGTTTTTT. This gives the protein CASSQTRARTGELFF.

Written as DNA, the CDR3 is TGTGCCAGCAGTGCGACAGGGTACGAGCAGTACGTC. Protein: CASSATGYEQYV. The J gene is TRBJ2-7, the V gene TRBV6-1; 7 bases agree with TRBD1. The CDR3 extends over 12 amino acids. Germline CDR1 MNHNS, CDR2 SASEGT. Trimming removed 4 bases from V and 4 bases from J; junction bases left unmatched: 1.

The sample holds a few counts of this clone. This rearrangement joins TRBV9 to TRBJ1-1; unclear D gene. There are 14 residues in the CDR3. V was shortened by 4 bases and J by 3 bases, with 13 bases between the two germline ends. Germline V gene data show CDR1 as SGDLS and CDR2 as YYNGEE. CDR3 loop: CASSFGLVYTEAFF. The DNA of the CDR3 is TGTGCCAGCAGCTTTGGGTTGGTCTACACTGAAGCTTTCTTT.

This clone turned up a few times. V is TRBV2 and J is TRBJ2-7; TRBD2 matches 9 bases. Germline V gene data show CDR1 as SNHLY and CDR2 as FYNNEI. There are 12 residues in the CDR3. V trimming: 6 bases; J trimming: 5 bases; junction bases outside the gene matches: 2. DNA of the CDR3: TGTGCCAGCAGGGGACTAGCTCACGAGCAGTACTTC. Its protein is CASRGLAHEQYF.

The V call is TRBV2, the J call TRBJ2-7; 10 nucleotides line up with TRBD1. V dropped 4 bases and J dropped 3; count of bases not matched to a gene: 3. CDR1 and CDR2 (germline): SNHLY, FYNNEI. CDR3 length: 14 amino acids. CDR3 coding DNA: TGTGCCAGCAGTGCCGGGACAGGGGTCTACGAGCAGTACTTC. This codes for CASSAGTGVYEQYF.

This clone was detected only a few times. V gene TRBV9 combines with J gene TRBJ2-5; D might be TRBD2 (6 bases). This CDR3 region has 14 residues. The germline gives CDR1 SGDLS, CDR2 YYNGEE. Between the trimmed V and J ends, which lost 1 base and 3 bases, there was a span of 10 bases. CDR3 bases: TGTGCCAGCAGCGTAACCGAGCGGGAAGAGACCCAGTACTTC. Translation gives CASSVTEREETQYF.

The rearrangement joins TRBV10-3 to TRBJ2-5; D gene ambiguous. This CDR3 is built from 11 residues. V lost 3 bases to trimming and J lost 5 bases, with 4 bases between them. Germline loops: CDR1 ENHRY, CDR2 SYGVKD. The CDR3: CAISDKETQYF. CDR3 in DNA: TGTGCCATCAGTGATAAGGAGACCCAGTACTTC.

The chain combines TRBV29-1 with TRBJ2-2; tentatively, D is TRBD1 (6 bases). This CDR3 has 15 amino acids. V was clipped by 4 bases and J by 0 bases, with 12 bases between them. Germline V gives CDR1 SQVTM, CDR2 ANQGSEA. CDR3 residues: CSVAPRDTNTGELFF. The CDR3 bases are TGCAGCGTTGCTCCCCGGGACACGAACACCGGGGAGCTGTTTTTT.

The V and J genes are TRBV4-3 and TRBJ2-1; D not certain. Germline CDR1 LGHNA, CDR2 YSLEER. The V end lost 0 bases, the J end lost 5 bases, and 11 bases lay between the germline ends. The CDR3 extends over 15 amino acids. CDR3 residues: CASSQDPRTNNEQFF. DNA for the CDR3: TGCGCCAGCAGCCAAGATCCCCGGACGAACAATGAGCAGTTCTTC.

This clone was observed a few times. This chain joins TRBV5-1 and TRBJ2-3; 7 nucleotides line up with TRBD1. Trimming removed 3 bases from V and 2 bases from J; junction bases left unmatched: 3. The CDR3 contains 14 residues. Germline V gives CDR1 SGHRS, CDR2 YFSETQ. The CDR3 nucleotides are TGCGCCAGCAGCTCAGGACAGGCCACAGATACGCAGTATTTT. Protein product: CASSSGQATDTQYF. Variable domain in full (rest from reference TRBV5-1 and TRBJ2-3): KAGVTQTPRYLIKTRGQQVTLSCSPISGHRSVSWYQQTPGQGLQFLFEYFSETQRNKGNFPGRFSGRQFSNSRSEMNVSTLELGDSALYLCASSSGQATDTQYFGPGTRLTVL.

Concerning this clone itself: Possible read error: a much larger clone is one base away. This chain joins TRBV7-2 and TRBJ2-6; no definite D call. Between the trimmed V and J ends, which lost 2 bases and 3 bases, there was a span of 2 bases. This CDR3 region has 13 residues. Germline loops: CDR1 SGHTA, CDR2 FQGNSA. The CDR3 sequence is CASSLYGANVLTF. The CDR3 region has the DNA TGTGCCAGCAGCTTATATGGGGCCAACGTCCTGACTTTC. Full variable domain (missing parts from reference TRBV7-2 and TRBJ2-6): GAGVSQSPSNKVTEKGKDVELRCDPISGHTALYWYRQSLGQGLEFLIYFQGNSAPDKSGLPSDRFSAERTGGSVSTLTIQRTQQEDSAVYLCASSLYGANVLTFGAGSRLTVL.

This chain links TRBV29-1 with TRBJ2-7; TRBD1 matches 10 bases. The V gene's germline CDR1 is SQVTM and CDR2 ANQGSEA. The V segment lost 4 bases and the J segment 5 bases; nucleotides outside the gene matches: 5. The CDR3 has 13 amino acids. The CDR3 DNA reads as TGCAGCGTTGGGGGACAGGGGCTCCACGAGCAGTACTTC. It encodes CSVGGQGLHEQYF.

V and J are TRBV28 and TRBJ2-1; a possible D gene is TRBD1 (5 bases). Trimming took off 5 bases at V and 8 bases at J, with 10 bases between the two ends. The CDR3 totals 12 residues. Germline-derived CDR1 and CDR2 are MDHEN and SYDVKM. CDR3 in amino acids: CASSIPGYEQFF. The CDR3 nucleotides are TGTGCCAGCAGTATACCAGGGTATGAGCAGTTCTTC.

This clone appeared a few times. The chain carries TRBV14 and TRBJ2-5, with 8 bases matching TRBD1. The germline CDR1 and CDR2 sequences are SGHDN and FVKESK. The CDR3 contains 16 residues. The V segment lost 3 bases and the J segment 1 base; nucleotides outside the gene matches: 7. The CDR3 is CASSHPGTGLQETQYF. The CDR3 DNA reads TGTGCCAGCAGCCACCCCGGGACAGGTCTCCAAGAGACCCAGTACTTC.

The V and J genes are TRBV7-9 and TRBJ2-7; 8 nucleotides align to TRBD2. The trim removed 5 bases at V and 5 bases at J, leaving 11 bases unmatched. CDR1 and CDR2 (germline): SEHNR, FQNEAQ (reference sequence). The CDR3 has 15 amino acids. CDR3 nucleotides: TGTGCCAGCAGCAACGCCGGGACTAGGAGCCACGAGCAGTACTTC. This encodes CASSNAGTRSHEQYF.

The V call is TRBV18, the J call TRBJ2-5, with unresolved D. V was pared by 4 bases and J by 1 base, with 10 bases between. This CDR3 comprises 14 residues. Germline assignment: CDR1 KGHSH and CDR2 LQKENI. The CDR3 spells CASSRGQLQETQYF. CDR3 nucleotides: TGTGCCAGCTCACGCGGCCAGCTCCAAGAGACCCAGTACTTC.

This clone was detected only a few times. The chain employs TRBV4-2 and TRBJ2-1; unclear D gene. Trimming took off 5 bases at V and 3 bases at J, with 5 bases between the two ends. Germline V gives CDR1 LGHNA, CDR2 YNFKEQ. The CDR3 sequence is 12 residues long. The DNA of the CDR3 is TGTGCCAGCAGCGACTTCTACAATGAGCAGTTCTTC. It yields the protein CASSDFYNEQFF.

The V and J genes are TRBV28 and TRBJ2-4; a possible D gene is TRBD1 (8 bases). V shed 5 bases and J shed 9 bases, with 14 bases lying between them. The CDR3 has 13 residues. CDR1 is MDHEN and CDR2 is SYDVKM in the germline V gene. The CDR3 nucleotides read TGTGCCAGCAGTAACAGGGGGGGAGGCATTCAGTACTTC. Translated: CASSNRGGGIQYF. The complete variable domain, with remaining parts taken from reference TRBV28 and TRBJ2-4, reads DVKVTQSSRYLVKRTGEKVFLECVQDMDHENMFWYRQDPGLGLRLIYFSYDVKMKEKGDIPEGYSVSREKKERFSLILESASTNQTSMYLCASSNRGGGIQYFGAGTRLSVL.

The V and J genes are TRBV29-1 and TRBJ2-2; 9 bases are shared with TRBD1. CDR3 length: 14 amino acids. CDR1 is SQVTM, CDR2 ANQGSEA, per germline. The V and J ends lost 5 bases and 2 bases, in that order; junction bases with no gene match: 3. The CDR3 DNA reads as TGCAGCGTTCCCACAGGGGGCAACACCGGGGAGCTGTTTTTT. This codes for CSVPTGGNTGELFF.